The 15 T cell receptor beta chains in this list originate from one sample, sequenced in a study of shared T cell receptors in the human thymus. Clones were read by immunoSEQ multiplex PCR, and TCRdb kept only the in-frame ones, dropping some. The table includes 700,000 to 750,000 clones, roughly 88% detected once. This same sample was also taken into another study, of human thymus T cells.

Sequencing input: thymocytes. The receptors come from a girl less than two years old with a congenital heart defect.

The V call is TRBV12-5, the J call TRBJ1-2; D perhaps matches TRBD1 (6 bases). The V and J ends lost 4 bases and 3 bases respectively, with 15 bases between them. CDR1 and CDR2 (germline): LGHNT, FRNRAP. The length of the CDR3 is 15 residues. CDR3: CASGWGPRGDYGYTF. In nucleotides, the CDR3 is TGTGCTAGTGGTTGGGGGCCCAGGGGTGACTATGGCTACACCTTC.

This chain connects TRBV12-5 to TRBJ2-1; perhaps TRBD1 as D (5 bases). V was cut by 8 bases and J by 0 bases, with 14 bases left in between. Germline values: CDR1 LGHNT, CDR2 FRNRAP. The CDR3 is 15 amino acids. The CDR3 is CASPPDSSSYNEQFF. In nucleotides, the CDR3 is TGTGCTAGTCCTCCCGACAGCAGCTCCTACAATGAGCAGTTCTTC.

The V call is TRBV15, the J call TRBJ1-5; TRBD1 matches at 7 bases. The CDR3 consists of 16 residues. Per germline, CDR1 LNHNV and CDR2 YYDKDF (reference sequence). V shed 2 bases and J 4 bases; nucleotides not matched to a gene: 8. CDR3 in DNA: TGTGCCACCAGCAGATACCGGGGACAGCTTAATCAGCCCCAGCATTTT. This codes for CATSRYRGQLNQPQHF.

This clone was picked up one time. The chain combines TRBV10-3 with TRBJ1-1, with a possible D match to TRBD1 (5 bases). With 0 bases removed from V and 1 base from J, the gap between germline ends came to 12 bases. The CDR3 is 16 amino acids. Germline CDR1 ENHRY, CDR2 SYGVKD. The DNA for the CDR3 is TGTGCCATCAGTGAGTCGCGGTGCAGGGAGAACACTGAAGCTTTCTTT. It is translated as CAISESRCRENTEAFF.

V and J are TRBV9 and TRBJ1-1; 9 positions agree with TRBD1. The germline gives CDR1 SGDLS, CDR2 YYNGEE. With V trimmed by 4 bases and J by 2 bases, 9 bases remained unmatched. This CDR3 has 16 residues. The CDR3 nucleotides are TGTGCCAGCAGCCCAAAACAGGGGGCCGCCAACACTGAAGCTTTCTTT. Protein product: CASSPKQGAANTEAFF.

The chain has TRBV27 and TRBJ1-1; 8 positions match TRBD1. Germline V gene data show CDR1 as MNHEY and CDR2 as SMNVEV (reference sequence). The CDR3 is 14 residues long. The junction had 9 bases not matched to a gene; V was cut back by 6 bases and J by 6 bases. This chain's CDR3 is CASSTDRGPPEAFF. CDR3 nucleotide sequence: TGTGCCAGCAGCACTGACAGGGGACCCCCTGAAGCTTTCTTT.

Comments on this clone: At the DNA level, this CDR3 is encoded by other sequences in the same sample as well. The chain uses TRBV4-2 and TRBJ1-6, with D maybe TRBD1 (5 bases). V lost 0 bases and J lost 5, with 14 bases in between. Germline loops: CDR1 LGHNA, CDR2 YNFKEQ. This CDR3 comprises 17 residues. The CDR3 DNA is TGTGCCAGCAGCCAAGATCCCCCCCAGGGTGATAATTCACCCCTCCACTTT. This codes for CASSQDPPQGDNSPLHF.

The chain uses TRBV4-3 and TRBJ2-7, with 9 bases matching TRBD1. This CDR3 spans 17 amino acids. The V segment lost 6 bases and the J segment 2 bases; nucleotides outside the gene matches: 14. Germline values: CDR1 LGHNA, CDR2 YSLEER. CDR3 DNA: TGCGCCAGCAGTCAAAAAAACGGGACAGGGTCTCCCTACGAGCAGTACTTC. The encoded protein is CASSQKNGTGSPYEQYF.

The chain combines TRBV12-1 with TRBJ2-5; the table's D call TRBD2 went unverified against the DNA. TRBV12-1 is listed as a pseudogene. The CDR3 is 18 residues long. The CDR3, as DNA: TGTGCCAGCAGCTTCATCCCTAGCGGGGGGTCCACCTCGCGGACCCAGTACTTC. Translating gives CASSFIPSGGSTSRTQYF.

This clone appeared a few times. The chain uses TRBV9 and TRBJ2-3; 15 bases map to TRBD2. V shed 4 bases and J 3 bases; nucleotides not matched to a gene: 6. From germline, CDR1 is SGDLS and CDR2 YYNGEE. This CDR3 spans 17 amino acids. The DNA for the CDR3 is TGTGCCAGCAGCATACGGACTAGCGGGGGGGCTACAGATACGCAGTATTTT. It translates to CASSIRTSGGATDTQYF.

CDR3 in amino acids: CASSQGNLAGALEGANVLTF. CDR3 sequence (DNA): TGTGCCAGCAGCCAAGGGAACCTAGCGGGGGCATTGGAGGGGGCCAACGTCCTGACTTTC. The rearrangement uses TRBV4-2 and TRBJ2-6; 10 bases fit TRBD2. V lost 1 base and J lost 4; bases outside the gene matches: 13. CDR1 and CDR2 (germline): LGHNA, YNFKEQ. The CDR3 is 20 residues long.

This clone was seen only once. The rearrangement uses TRBV2 and TRBJ1-2, with a tentative D call TRBD1 (6 bases). Looked up from germline, CDR1 is SNHLY and CDR2 is FYNNEI. The CDR3 length is 16 residues. V was cut by 1 base and J by 4 bases, with 16 bases left in between. This CDR3 is CASSEDVRGIFYGYTF. As DNA, the CDR3 is TGTGCCAGCAGTGAAGATGTGAGGGGGATTTTCTATGGCTACACCTTC. Full variable domain (missing parts from reference TRBV2 and TRBJ1-2): EPEVTQTPSHQVTQMGQEVILRCVPISNHLYFYWYRQILGQKVEFLVSFYNNEISEKSEIFDDQFSVERPDGSNFTLKIRSTKLEDSAMYFCASSEDVRGIFYGYTFGSGTRLTVV.

This chain links TRBV2 with TRBJ2-2; 9 bases map to TRBD1. V shed 5 bases, J shed 0 bases, and the junction held 13 bases outside the gene matches. This CDR3 contains 19 residues. The V gene's germline CDR1 is SNHLY and CDR2 FYNNEI. CDR3 sequence reads: CASSTSRNRGPTNTGELFF. The CDR3 DNA sequence: TGTGCCAGCAGTACCTCCAGAAACAGGGGGCCAACGAACACCGGGGAGCTGTTTTTT.

This clone has just a few counts. The chain uses TRBV6-1 and TRBJ1-2; D might be TRBD1 (6 bases). The V end lost 8 bases, the J end lost 3 bases, and 16 bases lay between the germline ends. This CDR3 contains 14 residues. Germline V gives CDR1 MNHNS, CDR2 SASEGT. CDR3 DNA: TGTGCCAGCGCAGGGGCAGGTATAGACTATGGCTACACCTTC. It is translated as CASAGAGIDYGYTF.

The V gene is TRBV2, the J gene TRBJ2-3; 8 nucleotides line up with TRBD2. From germline, CDR1 is SNHLY and CDR2 FYNNEI. V lost 4 bases, J lost 8 bases, and 14 bases stayed unmatched. The CDR3 contains 16 residues. In nucleotides, the CDR3 is TGTGCCAGCAGTGGGGCCGCTAGCGGGCAGCAGGGTACGCAGTATTTT. Translation: CASSGAASGQQGTQYF.